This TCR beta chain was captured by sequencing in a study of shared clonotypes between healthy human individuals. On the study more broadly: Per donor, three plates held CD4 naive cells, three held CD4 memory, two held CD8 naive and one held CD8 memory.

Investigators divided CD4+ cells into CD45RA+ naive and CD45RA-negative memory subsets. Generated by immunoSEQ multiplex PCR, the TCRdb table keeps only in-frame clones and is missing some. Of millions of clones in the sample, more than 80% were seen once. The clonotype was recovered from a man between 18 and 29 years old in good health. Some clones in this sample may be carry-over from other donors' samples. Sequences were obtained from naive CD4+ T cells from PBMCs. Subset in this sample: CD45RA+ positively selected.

CDR3 in DNA: TGTGCCAGCAGCTTCTCCCCCCTCGGAGACGGGGAGCTGTTTTTT. Protein: CASSFSPLGDGELFF. This chain connects TRBV5-4 to TRBJ2-2; D gene ambiguous. The CDR3 consists of 15 residues. Trimming removed 2 bases at V and 7 bases at J, with 15 bases between. Germline V gene lookup returns CDR1 SGHNT and CDR2 YYREEE (reference sequence).